The 10 T cell receptor beta chains below come from one sample, sequenced in a study of T cell responses to AZD1222 COVID-19 vaccine. Sequencing used immunoSEQ multiplex PCR; TCRdb keeps in-frame clones, though not all of them. The data contain 100,000 to 150,000 clones, roughly nine tenths of them singletons. The sequencing here drew on peripheral blood, taken on day 0 of AZD1222 vaccination. The source is an adult in good health.

This chain links TRBV5-1 with TRBJ2-7; 8 bases are a match to TRBD2. The CDR3 is 17 residues long. Germline CDR1 SGHRS, CDR2 YFSETQ. V lost 0 bases, J lost 0 bases, and 8 bases stayed unmatched. As DNA, the CDR3 is TGCGCCAGCAGCTTGGTTCCGGGGGGGCGTAGCTCCTACGAGCAGTACTTC. It yields the protein CASSLVPGGRSSYEQYF.

The CDR3 is CASDLGGYGYTF. CDR3 bases: TGTGCCAGCGACCTAGGAGGCTATGGCTACACCTTC. The V call is TRBV3-1 (or the pseudogene TRBV3-2), the J call TRBJ1-2, with no clear D. The V end lost 8 bases, the J end lost 4 bases, and 11 bases lay between the germline ends. The CDR3 is made up of 12 amino acids. Germline V gives CDR1 LGHDT, CDR2 YNNKEL (reference sequence).

The gene calls are TRBV30 and TRBJ1-1; D is ambiguous. This CDR3 spans 12 amino acids. Trimming cost V 5 bases and J 7 bases, with 14 bases left between them. Germline V gene lookup returns CDR1 GTSNPN and CDR2 SVGIG (reference sequence). As DNA, the CDR3 is TGTGCCTGGGTCGCCTCAGGAGTTGAAGCTTTCTTT. It yields the protein CAWVASGVEAFF.

The V gene is TRBV5-1, the J gene TRBJ1-1; D gene ambiguous. Germline V CDR1 and CDR2: SGHRS, YFSETQ. V was pared by 1 base and J by 11 bases, with 21 bases between. The CDR3 has 15 amino acids. The CDR3 is CASSLTGREGGSAFF. Here the CDR3 DNA reads TGCGCCAGCAGCTTGACTGGTCGGGAAGGAGGATCGGCTTTCTTT. The full variable domain, in which reference TRBV5-1 and TRBJ1-1 provide the parts outside the CDR3, is KAGVTQTPRYLIKTRGQQVTLSCSPISGHRSVSWYQQTPGQGLQFLFEYFSETQRNKGNFPGRFSGRQFSNSRSEMNVSTLELGDSALYLCASSLTGREGGSAFFGQGTRLTVV.

The rearrangement links TRBV30 to TRBJ2-4; either TRBD1 or TRBD2 may fit D (6 bases each). Germline V gene data show CDR1 as GTSNPN and CDR2 as SVGIG (reference sequence). The CDR3 totals 14 residues. Trimming left V 8 bases short and J 0 bases short, with 14 bases between. The CDR3 region has the DNA TGTGCCCCGGGGGCACCAGGAGCCAAAAACATTCAGTACTTC. Translated, it gives CAPGAPGAKNIQYF.

The CDR3 here is CASSYSTGRSNTEAFF. DNA for the CDR3: TGTGCCAGCAGTTACTCGACAGGCCGTTCCAACACTGAAGCTTTCTTT. V usage is TRBV6-2 or TRBV6-3 and J usage is TRBJ1-1, with D possibly being TRBD1 (6 bases). The germline V and J ends were trimmed by 0 bases and 2 bases, with 13 bases remaining between them. CDR1 is MNHEY, CDR2 SVGEGT, per germline. This CDR3 is built from 16 residues.

CDR3 sequence: CASSDRVNTEAFF. The CDR3 nucleotides are TGTGCCAGCAGCGACAGAGTCAACACTGAAGCTTTCTTT. The genes are TRBV14 and TRBJ1-1, with TRBD1 as a possible D gene (5 bases). Looked up from germline, CDR1 is SGHDN and CDR2 is FVKESK. The CDR3 length is 13 residues. Trimming removed 5 bases from V and 2 bases from J, with 9 bases in between.

This rearrangement joins TRBV3-1 (or the pseudogene TRBV3-2) to TRBJ2-6; a possible D gene is TRBD1 (6 bases). The CDR3 spans 17 residues. CDR1 and CDR2 from the germline V gene are LGHDT and YNNKEL (reference sequence). Trimming cost V 3 bases and J 2 bases, with 14 bases left between them. The CDR3 DNA reads as TGTGCCAGCAGCCACGGACAGTTAGTTACTGGGGCCAACGTCCTGACTTTC. Its protein is CASSHGQLVTGANVLTF.

This chain connects TRBV28 to TRBJ1-5; 12 positions agree with TRBD1. The germline V gene has CDR1 MDHEN and CDR2 SYDVKM. There are 18 residues in the CDR3. The V and J ends lost 10 bases and 2 bases, in that order; junction bases with no gene match: 15. Here the CDR3 reads CATPPGTGGNVGNQPQHF. The CDR3 DNA follows: TGTGCCACCCCGCCTGGGACAGGGGGCAACGTGGGCAATCAGCCCCAGCATTTT.

V and J are TRBV3-1 (or the pseudogene TRBV3-2) and TRBJ1-6; tentatively, D is TRBD1 (5 bases). CDR1 and CDR2 from the germline V gene are LGHDT and YNNKEL (reference sequence). With 8 bases removed from V and 5 bases from J, the gap between germline ends came to 13 bases. The CDR3 length is 14 residues. Here the CDR3 reads CASGRGGNNSPLHF. The CDR3 coding sequence is TGTGCCAGCGGCCGGGGCGGCAATAATTCACCCCTCCACTTT.